One and the same sample provided the 3 T cell receptor beta chains below, sequenced in a study of blood T cell repertoires in COVID-19. The repertoire was sequenced with immunoSEQ multiplex PCR; TCRdb's copy has only in-frame clones and lacks some. The sample holds 150,000 to 170,000 clones, about 89% seen once. Material: peripheral blood. All receptors derive from a man aged 50 or older with acute or convalescent COVID-19.

The J gene is TRBJ1-1, the V gene TRBV7-2; 8 bases are a match to TRBD1. Germline V gives CDR1 SGHTA, CDR2 FQGNSA. V lost 4 bases, J lost 4 bases, and 5 bases stayed unmatched. The CDR3 has 14 amino acids. This CDR3 is CASSSDRVITEAFF. The CDR3 nucleotides are TGTGCCAGCAGCTCGGACAGGGTGATCACTGAAGCTTTCTTT.

This chain uses TRBV7-3 with TRBJ2-7; 7 bases align to TRBD2. The CDR3 loop spans 15 amino acids. Germline lookup yields CDR1 SGHTA and CDR2 FQGTGA. The J segment lost 1 base and the V segment lost 2 bases, leaving 5 bases of the junction unmatched. The CDR3 region is CASSLYSGMSYEQYF. CDR3 DNA: TGTGCCAGCAGCTTATACAGCGGGATGTCCTACGAGCAGTACTTC.

The chain joins TRBV28 to TRBJ1-6; 7 nucleotides line up with TRBD1. J lost 10 bases, V lost 5 bases, and 11 bases had no gene match. Germline V gives CDR1 MDHEN, CDR2 SYDVKM. This CDR3 is 15 amino acids long. CDR3 residues: CASSRDRFRGSPLHF. The CDR3 DNA reads TGTGCCAGCAGTAGGGACCGCTTCAGGGGGTCACCCCTCCACTTT.